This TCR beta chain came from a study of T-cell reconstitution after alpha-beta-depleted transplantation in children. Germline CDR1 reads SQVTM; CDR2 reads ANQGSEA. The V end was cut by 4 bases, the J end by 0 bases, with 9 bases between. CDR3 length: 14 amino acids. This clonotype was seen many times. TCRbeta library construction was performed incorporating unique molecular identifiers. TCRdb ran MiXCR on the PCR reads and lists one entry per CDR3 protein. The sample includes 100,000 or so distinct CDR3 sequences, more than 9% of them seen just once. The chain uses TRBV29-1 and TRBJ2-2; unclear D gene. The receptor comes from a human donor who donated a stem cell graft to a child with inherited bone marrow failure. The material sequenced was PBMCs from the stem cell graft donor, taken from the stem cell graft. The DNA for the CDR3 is TGCAGCGTTGGGACGGCTGCGAACACCGGGGAGCTGTTTTTT. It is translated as CSVGTAANTGELFF.